The clone carrying this TCR beta chain was seen only a few times. The primer mix had 60 Vbeta and 13 Jbeta primers. The repertoire was sequenced with immunoSEQ multiplex PCR; TCRdb's copy has only in-frame clones and lacks some. Here the sample spans approximately 250,000 clones, roughly 78% being singletons. The source of the sample is a study of cytomegalovirus exposure and HLA in healthy donors. This sequence was found in a boy between 10 and 17 years old in good health and CMV-seronegative. The source material was PBMCs.

Here the CDR3 reads CAGQQGQSYGYTF. The CDR3 DNA reads TGTGCCGGCCAACAGGGACAGTCCTATGGCTACACCTTC. V is TRBV2 and J is TRBJ1-2, with 7 positions matching TRBD1. The CDR3 runs to 13 residues. V was clipped by 11 bases and J by 4 bases; unmatched bases: 10. CDR1 and CDR2 from the germline V gene are SNHLY and FYNNEI.